This section outlines one T cell receptor (beta chain) sequence together with its context. The protocol was immunoSEQ multiplex PCR, while the TCRdb copy is restricted to in-frame clones and leaves out a portion. Among around 68,000 clones, approximately 90% were seen once, and the ten largest hold 1.5%. This record belongs to a study of T cell changes during pregnancy in multiple sclerosis. This sample comprised peripheral blood, obtained in the third trimester of pregnancy. The receptor comes from a female donor with multiple sclerosis, enrolled in a pregnancy study.

The CDR3 DNA reads TGCAGTTCCAAATCCCCCACAGGGGTCACGCAGTATTTT. Its translation is CSSKSPTGVTQYF. The chain employs TRBV29-1 and TRBJ2-3, with 7 bases identical to TRBD1. There are 13 residues in the CDR3. The germline gives CDR1 SQVTM, CDR2 ANQGSEA.